The TCR beta chain under discussion was sequenced for a study of regulatory T cells in long-lasting Graves disease. Regarding the study as a whole: Newly diagnosed patients had higher TCR diversity than persistent Graves' patients did.

Concerning this clonotype itself: Its cognate antigen is unknown.

Time point meaning: newly diagnosed GD, antithyroid drugs for less than 3 months. RNA from PBMCs was the source of the TCR library. The CDR3 extends over 12 amino acids. In germline, CDR1 is KGHSH, CDR2 LQKENI. V dropped 3 bases and J dropped 8 bases, with 10 bases sitting between them. CDR3-region Arm-PCR and iRepertoire HTBI primers produced the TCR beta libraries. TCRdb re-derived calls from the multiplex PCR reads in MiXCR, one entry per CDR3 protein. The table includes 500,000 to 700,000 distinct CDR3 sequences, roughly 15% detected once. These data are also associated with another study on T cells in Graves' hyperthyroidism and ophthalmopathy.

The gene calls are TRBV18 and TRBJ1-2; maybe TRBD1 (6 bases). This TCR derives from a woman in her thirties with Graves disease. Source: peripheral blood mononuclear cells (PBMCs), taken at new diagnosis, from a patient treated with antithyroid drugs. The CDR3 region is CASSPQGSGYTF. The CDR3 coding sequence is TGTGCCAGCTCACCCCAGGGGAGCGGCTACACCTTC.